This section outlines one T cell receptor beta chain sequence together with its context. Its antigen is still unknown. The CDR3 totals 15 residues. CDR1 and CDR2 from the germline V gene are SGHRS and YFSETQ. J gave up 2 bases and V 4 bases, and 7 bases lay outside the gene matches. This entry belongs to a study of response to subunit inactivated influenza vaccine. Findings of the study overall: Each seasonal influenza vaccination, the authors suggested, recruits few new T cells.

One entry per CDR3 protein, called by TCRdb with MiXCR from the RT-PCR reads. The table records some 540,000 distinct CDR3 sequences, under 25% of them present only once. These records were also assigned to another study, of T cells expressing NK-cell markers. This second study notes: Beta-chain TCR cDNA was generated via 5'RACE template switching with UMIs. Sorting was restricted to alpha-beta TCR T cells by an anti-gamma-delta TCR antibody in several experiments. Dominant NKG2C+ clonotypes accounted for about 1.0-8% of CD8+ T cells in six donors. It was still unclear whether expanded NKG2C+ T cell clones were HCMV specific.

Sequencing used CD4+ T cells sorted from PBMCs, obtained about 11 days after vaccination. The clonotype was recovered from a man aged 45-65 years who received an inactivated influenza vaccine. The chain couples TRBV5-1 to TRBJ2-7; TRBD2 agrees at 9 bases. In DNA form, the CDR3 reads TGCGCCAGCAGCACAACTAGCGGGCCCACCTACGAGCAGTACTTC. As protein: CASSTTSGPTYEQYF.